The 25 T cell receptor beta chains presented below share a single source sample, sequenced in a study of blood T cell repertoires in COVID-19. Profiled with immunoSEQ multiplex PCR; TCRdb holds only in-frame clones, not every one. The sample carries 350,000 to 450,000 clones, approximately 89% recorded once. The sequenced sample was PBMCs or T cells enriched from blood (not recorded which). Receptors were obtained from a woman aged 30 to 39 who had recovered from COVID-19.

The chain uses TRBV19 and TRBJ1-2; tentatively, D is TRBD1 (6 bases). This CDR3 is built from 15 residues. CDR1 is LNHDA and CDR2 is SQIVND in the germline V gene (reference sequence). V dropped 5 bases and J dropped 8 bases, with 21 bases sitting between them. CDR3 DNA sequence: TGTGCCAGTAGTCAACTGGGACATAGTGAGCACGGCTACACCTTC. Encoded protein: CASSQLGHSEHGYTF.

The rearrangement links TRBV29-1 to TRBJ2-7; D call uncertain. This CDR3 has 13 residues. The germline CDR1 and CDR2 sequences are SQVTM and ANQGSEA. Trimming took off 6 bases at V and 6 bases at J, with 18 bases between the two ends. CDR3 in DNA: TGCAGCGTCGGGTCGACCGAATGGTCCGAGCAGTACTTC. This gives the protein CSVGSTEWSEQYF.

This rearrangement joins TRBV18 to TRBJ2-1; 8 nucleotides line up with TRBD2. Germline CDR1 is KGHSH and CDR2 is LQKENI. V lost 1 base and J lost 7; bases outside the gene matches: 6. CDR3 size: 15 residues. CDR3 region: CASSPQTGGRNEQFF. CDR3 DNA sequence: TGTGCCAGCTCACCACAAACGGGAGGGCGGAATGAGCAGTTCTTC.

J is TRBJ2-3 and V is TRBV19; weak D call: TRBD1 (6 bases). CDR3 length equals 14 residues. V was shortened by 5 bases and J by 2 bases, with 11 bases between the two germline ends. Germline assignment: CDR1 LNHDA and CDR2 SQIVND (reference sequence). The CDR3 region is CASSLGAHTDTQYF. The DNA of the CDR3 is TGTGCCAGTAGTTTGGGGGCCCACACAGATACGCAGTATTTT.

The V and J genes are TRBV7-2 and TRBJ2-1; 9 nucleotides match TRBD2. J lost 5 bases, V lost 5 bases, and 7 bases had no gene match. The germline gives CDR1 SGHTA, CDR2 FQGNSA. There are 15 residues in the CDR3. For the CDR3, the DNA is TGTGCCAGCAGCATCGGACTAGCGCATAACAATGAGCAGTTCTTC. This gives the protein CASSIGLAHNNEQFF.

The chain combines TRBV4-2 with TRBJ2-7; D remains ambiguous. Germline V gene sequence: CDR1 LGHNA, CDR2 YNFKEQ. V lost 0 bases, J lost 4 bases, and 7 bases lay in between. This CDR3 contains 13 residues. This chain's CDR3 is CASSQERGYEQYF. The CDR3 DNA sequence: TGTGCCAGCAGCCAAGAGCGCGGTTACGAGCAGTACTTC.

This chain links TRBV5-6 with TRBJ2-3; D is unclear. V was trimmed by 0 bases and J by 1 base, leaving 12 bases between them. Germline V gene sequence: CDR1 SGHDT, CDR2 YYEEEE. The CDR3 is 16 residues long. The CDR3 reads CASSLGVMQGTDTQYF. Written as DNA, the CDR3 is TGTGCCAGCAGCTTGGGAGTGATGCAGGGCACAGATACGCAGTATTTT.

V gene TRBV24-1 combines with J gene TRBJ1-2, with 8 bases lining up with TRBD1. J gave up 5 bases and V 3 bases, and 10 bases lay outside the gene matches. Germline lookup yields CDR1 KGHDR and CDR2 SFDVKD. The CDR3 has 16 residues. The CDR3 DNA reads TGTGCCACCAGTGATACACAACTAGACAGGGGATATGGCTACACCTTC. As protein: CATSDTQLDRGYGYTF.

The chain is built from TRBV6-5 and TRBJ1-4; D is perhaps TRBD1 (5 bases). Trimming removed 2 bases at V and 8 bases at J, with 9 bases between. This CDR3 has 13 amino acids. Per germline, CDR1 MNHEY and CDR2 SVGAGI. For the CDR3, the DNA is TGTGCCAGCAGTTACGCAGGGTTGGAAAAACTGTTTTTT. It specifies CASSYAGLEKLFF.

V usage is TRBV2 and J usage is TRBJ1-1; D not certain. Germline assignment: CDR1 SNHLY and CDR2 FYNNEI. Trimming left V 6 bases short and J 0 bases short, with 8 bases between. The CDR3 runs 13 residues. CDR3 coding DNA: TGTGCCAGCAGGGCGGCATTGAACACTGAAGCTTTCTTT. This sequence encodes CASRAALNTEAFF.

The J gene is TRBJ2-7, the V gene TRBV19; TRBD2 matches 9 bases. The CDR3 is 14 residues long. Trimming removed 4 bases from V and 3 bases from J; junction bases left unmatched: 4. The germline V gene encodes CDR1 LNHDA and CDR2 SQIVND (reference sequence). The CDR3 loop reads CASSTSSGNYEQYF. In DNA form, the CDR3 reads TGTGCCAGTAGTACCTCTAGCGGGAACTACGAGCAGTACTTC.

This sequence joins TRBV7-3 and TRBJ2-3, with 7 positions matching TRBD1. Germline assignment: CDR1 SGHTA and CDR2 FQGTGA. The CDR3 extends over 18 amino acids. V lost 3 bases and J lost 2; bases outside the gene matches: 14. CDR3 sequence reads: CASSFPGQAGANTDTQYF. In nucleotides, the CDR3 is TGTGCCAGCAGCTTCCCAGGACAGGCAGGAGCCAACACAGATACGCAGTATTTT.

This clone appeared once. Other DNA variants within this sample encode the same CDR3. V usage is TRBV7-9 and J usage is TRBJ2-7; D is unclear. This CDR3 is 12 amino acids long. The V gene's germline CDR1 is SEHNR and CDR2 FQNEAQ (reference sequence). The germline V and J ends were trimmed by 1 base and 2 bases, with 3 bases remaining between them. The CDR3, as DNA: TGTGCCAGCAGCTTAGACACCTACGAGCAGTACTTC. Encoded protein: CASSLDTYEQYF.

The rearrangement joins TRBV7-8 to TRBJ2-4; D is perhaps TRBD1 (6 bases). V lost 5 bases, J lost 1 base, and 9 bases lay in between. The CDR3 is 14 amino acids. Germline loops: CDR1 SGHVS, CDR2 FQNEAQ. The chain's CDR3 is CASSAGAAKNIQYF. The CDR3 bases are TGTGCCAGCAGCGCAGGGGCGGCCAAAAACATTCAGTACTTC.

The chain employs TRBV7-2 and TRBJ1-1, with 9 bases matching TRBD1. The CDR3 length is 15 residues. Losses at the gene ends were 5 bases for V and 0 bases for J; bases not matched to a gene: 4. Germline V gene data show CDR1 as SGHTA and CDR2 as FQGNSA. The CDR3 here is CASSTGQGMNTEAFF. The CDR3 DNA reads TGTGCCAGCAGCACCGGACAGGGGATGAACACTGAAGCTTTCTTT.

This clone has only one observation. The chain's CDR3 is CASRLGGTSAYEQYF. DNA for the CDR3: TGTGCCAGCAGGCTGGGAGGGACTAGCGCATACGAGCAGTACTTC. This chain links TRBV6-5 with TRBJ2-7, with TRBD2 matching over 10 bases. V shed 6 bases, J shed 4 bases, and the junction held 9 bases outside the gene matches. The CDR3 loop spans 15 amino acids. The V gene's germline CDR1 is MNHEY and CDR2 SVGAGI.

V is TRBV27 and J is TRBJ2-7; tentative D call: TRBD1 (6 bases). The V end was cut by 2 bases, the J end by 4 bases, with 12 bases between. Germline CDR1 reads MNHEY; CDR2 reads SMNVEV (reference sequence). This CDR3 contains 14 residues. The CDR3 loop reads CASSLNTGQYEQYF. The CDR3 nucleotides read TGTGCCAGCAGTTTAAACACGGGACAATACGAGCAGTACTTC.

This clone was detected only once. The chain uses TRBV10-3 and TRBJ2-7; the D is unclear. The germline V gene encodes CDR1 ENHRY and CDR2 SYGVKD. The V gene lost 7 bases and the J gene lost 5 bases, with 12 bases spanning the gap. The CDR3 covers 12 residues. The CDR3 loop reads CAIKAGNDEQYF. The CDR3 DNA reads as TGTGCCATCAAGGCAGGCAACGACGAGCAGTACTTC.

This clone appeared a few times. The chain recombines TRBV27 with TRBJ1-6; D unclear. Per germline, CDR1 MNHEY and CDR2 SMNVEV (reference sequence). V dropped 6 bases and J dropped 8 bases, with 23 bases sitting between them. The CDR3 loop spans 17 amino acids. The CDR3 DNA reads TGTGCCAGCAGAAGAAACCAGGTGTGGCGGGAGGATTCACCCCTCCACTTT. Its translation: CASRRNQVWREDSPLHF.

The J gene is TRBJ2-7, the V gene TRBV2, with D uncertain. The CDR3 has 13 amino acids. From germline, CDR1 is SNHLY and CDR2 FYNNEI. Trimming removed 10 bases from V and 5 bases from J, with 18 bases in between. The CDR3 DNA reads TGTGCCAACCAGACTCCCTTGAAGCACGAGCAGTACTTC. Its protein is CANQTPLKHEQYF.

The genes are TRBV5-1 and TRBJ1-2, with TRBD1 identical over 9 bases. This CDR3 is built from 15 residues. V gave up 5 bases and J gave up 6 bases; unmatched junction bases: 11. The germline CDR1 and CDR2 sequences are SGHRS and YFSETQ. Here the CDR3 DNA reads TGCGCCAGCAGACAAATGCCGGGACAGGGAGATGGCTACACCTTC. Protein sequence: CASRQMPGQGDGYTF. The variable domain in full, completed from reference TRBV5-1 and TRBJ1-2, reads KAGVTQTPRYLIKTRGQQVTLSCSPISGHRSVSWYQQTPGQGLQFLFEYFSETQRNKGNFPGRFSGRQFSNSRSEMNVSTLELGDSALYLCASRQMPGQGDGYTFGSGTRLTVV.

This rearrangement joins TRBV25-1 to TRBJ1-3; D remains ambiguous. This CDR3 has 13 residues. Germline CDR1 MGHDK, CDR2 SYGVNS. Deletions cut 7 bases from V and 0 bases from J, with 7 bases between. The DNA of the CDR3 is TGTGCCAGCAATGGCCGCTCTGGAAACACCATATATTTT. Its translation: CASNGRSGNTIYF. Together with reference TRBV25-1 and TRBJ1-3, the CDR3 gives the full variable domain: EADIYQTPRYLVIGTGKKITLECSQTMGHDKMYWYQQDPGMELHLIHYSYGVNSTEKGDLSSESTVSRIRTEHFPLTLESARPSHTSQYLCASNGRSGNTIYFGEGSWLTVV.

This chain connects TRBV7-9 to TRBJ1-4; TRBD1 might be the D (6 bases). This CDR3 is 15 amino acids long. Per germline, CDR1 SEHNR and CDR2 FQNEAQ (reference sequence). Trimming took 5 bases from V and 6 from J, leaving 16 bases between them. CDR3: CASSDRQVYDEKLFF. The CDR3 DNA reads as TGTGCCAGCAGCGACAGACAGGTTTATGATGAAAAACTGTTTTTT.

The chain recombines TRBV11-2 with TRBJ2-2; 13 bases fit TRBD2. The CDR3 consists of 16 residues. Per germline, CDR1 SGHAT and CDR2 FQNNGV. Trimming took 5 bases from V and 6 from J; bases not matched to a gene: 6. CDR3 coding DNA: TGTGCCAGCAGCCTCAGACTAGCGGGAGGCCCCGGGGAGCTGTTTTTT. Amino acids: CASSLRLAGGPGELFF.

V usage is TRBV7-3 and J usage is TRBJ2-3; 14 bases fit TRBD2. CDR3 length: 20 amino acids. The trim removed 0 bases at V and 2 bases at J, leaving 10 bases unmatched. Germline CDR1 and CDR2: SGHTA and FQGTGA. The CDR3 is CASSLTPYRTSGRPTDTQYF. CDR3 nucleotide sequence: TGTGCCAGCAGCTTAACCCCGTATCGGACTAGCGGGAGGCCCACAGATACGCAGTATTTT.